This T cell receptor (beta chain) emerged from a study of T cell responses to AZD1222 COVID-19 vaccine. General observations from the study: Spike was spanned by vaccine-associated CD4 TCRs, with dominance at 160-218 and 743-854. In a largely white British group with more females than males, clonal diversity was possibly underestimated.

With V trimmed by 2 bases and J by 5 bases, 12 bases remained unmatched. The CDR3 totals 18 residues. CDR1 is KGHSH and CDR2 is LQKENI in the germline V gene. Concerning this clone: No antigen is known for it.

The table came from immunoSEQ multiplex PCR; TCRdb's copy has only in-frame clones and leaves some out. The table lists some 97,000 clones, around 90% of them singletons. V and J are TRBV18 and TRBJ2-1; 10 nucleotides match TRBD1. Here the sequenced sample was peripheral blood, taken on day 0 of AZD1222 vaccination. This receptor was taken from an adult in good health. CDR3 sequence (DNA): TGTGCCAGCTCACCAAGGACAGGGGGTAGGGTGACCAACAATGAGCAGTTCTTC. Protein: CASSPRTGGRVTNNEQFF.